This T cell receptor (beta chain) was documented in a study of T cell responses to AZD1222 COVID-19 vaccine (dated by TCRdb to the early 2020s). About the study as a whole: AZD1222 recipients given second doses at about 4 weeks or at about 12 weeks were pooled, since spike-specific TCR depth and breadth were not found to differ between the two schedules. A total of 233 trial participants underwent TCR sequencing, of whom around 200 received two doses of AZD1222 and some 26 received two doses of the MenACWY control vaccine. Trial participants were enrolled by age into 18-55, 56-69 and 70-plus year subgroups, with around 150, 28 and 57 TCR-sequenced participants respectively. Summary of the overall study and its limitations: Because no day 14 peak-response samples were available, repertoires were characterized only after the peak T cell response. Participants were mostly white British, with more females than males. The authors suggested clonal diversity may have been underestimated. Reportedly, almost half of the unique spike-specific TCRs recognized epitopes lying outside the regions that are mutated in the B.1.351 and B.1.1.7 variants. The vaccine-associated CD4 TCRs covered the entire spike protein, and the dominant responses fell in regions 160-218 and 743-854. The 56-69-year group was small, and its depth increase did not reach significance, likely because of low power. A significant rise in spike-specific TCR breadth and depth was observed after two AZD1222 doses relative to day 0 and relative to MenACWY recipients. Only five to seven AZD1222 recipients were SARS-CoV-2 seropositive at baseline, limiting conclusions about previously exposed vaccinees.

Sequences SGHDT (CDR1) and YYEEEE (CDR2) are obtained from the germline V gene. From its cysteine to its phenylalanine, the CDR3 spans 15 amino acids. CDR3 DNA is the only sequence kept; it has 45 bases, read in frame from the first base. At the junction V is shortened by 4 bases and J by 3 bases; bases outside the gene matches: 6. The sample's time point, from its label and the paper: baseline before first vaccination. The vaccinee samples were drawn from two UK trials, COV001 and COV002, one of which was a single-blind randomized controlled phase 2/3 trial testing AZD1222 (ChAdOx1 nCoV-19) in healthy adults. For TCRbeta chain sequencing, PBMC samples from trial participants were taken at day 0 and at day 28 after the second dose. The CDR3 regions of human TCRbeta chains were analyzed by immunosequencing. On the study's bioinformatics: TCRs in the repertoires were compared against a reference library of SARS-CoV-2-specific TCRs that had been generated with the MIRA antigen-specificity platform. Breadth meant the fraction of unique TCRs that were SARS-CoV-2-associated, whereas depth meant the fraction of total T cells that were SARS-CoV-2-associated. Using the MIRA data, each spike-specific TCR was mapped to the spike region that the TCR reacts to and placed in a CD4 or CD8 class. Log10-transformed breadth and depth values were compared by one-way ANOVA with Sidak's multiple comparisons tests. In TCRdb, the immuneACCESS table is reduced to in-frame sequences with V and J assigned. These tables do not hold every clone; where another copy was compared, an unresolved V gene accounts for under half, and the others remain unexplained. V and J calls and clone size are as listed in that table; D and trimming were resolved from the DNA. The sample table contains some 31,000 clones; only one count was recorded for approximately 93% of them. The top ten constitute 8% to 9% of the sample.

A word on this clone: Its antigen is unknown. No quality values exist for individual bases; no much larger clone is one base distant.

The material was peripheral blood, obtained on day 0 of AZD1222 vaccination. The rearrangement joined TRBV5-6 to TRBJ1-3, and 8 bases in between align with TRBD1. This clonotype was obtained from an adult in good health. The DNA sequence follows: TGTGCCAGCAGCCCGGAGACAGGGGTTGGAAACACCATATATTTT. Translated, it gives CASSPETGVGNTIYF.